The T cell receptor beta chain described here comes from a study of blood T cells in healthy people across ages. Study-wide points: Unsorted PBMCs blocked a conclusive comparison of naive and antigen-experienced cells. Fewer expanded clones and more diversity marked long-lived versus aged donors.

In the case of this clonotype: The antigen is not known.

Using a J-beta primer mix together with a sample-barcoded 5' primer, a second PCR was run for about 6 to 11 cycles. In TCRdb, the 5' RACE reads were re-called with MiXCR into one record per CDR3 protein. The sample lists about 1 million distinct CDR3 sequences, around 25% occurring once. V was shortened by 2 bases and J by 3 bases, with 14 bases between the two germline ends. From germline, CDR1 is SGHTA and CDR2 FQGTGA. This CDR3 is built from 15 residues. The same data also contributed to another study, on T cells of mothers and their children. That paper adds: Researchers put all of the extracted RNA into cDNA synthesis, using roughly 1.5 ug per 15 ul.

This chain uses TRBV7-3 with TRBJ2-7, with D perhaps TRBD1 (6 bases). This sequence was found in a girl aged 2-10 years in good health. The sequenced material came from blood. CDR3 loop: CASSLGTGTRYEQYF. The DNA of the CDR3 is TGTGCCAGCAGCTTAGGGACCGGGACACGCTACGAGCAGTACTTC.